The sequence of this TCR beta chain was determined in a study of shared clonotypes between healthy human individuals. About the study: CD8 memory received one plate per donor, CD8 naive two, CD4 memory three and CD4 naive three.

Broader study findings: Among four donors, approximately 5% of naive CD4 clonotypes were found in common.

The CDR3 is 16 residues long. The germline V gene has CDR1 MDHEN and CDR2 SYDVKM. With V trimmed by 3 bases and J by 7 bases, 15 bases remained unmatched. The data were produced by immunoSEQ multiplex PCR, yet TCRdb's version contains in-frame clones alone and is incomplete. The sample includes roughly 700,000 clones, 90% seen only once; the top ten take about a third. About this clone: Antigen: not known.

The V gene is TRBV28, the J gene TRBJ2-7, with TRBD1 matching 7 bases. The receptor's source is a man aged 18 to 29 in good health. Some clones in this sample may be carry-over from other donors' samples. Source material: memory CD8+ T cells from PBMCs. The subset here: CD45RO+ cells pooled with CCR7-negative TemRA cells. CDR3 protein: CASSLTLGGETREQYF. For the CDR3, the DNA is TGTGCCAGCAGTTTGACCCTAGGGGGCGAGACGAGGGAGCAGTACTTC.